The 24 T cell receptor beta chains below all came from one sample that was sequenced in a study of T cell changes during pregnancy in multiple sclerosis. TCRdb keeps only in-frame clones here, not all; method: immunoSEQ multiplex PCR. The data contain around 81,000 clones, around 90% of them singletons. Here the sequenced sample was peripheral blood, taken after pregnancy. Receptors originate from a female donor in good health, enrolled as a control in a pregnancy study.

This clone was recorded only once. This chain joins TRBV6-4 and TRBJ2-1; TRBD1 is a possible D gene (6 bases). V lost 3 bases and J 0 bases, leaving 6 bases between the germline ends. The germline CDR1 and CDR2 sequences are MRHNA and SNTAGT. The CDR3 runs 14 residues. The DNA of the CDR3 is TGTGCCAGCAGTGAAGGGGGCTCCTACAATGAGCAGTTCTTC. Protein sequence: CASSEGGSYNEQFF.

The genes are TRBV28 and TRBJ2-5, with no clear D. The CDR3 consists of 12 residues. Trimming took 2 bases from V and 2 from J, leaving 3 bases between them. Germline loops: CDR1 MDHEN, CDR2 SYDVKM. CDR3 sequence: CASSLLQETQYF. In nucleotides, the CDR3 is TGTGCCAGCAGTTTACTACAAGAGACCCAGTACTTC.

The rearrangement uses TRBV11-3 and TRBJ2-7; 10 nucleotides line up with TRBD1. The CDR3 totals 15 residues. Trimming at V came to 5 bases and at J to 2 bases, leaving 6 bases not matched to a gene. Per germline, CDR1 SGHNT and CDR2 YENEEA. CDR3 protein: CASSPGQGKTYEQYF. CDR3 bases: TGTGCCAGCAGCCCGGGACAGGGGAAAACCTACGAGCAGTACTTC. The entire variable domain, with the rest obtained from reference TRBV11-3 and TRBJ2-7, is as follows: EAGVVQSPRYKIIEKKQPVAFWCNPISGHNTLYWYLQNLGQGPELLIRYENEEAVDDSQLPKDRFSAERLKGVDSTLKIQPAELGDSAVYLCASSPGQGKTYEQYFGPGTRLTVT.

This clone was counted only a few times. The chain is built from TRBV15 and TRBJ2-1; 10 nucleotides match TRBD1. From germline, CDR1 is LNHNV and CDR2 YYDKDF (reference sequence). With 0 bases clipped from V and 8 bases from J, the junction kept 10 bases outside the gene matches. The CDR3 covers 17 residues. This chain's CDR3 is CATSRDGGGQGFDEQFF. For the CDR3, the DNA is TGTGCCACCAGCAGAGATGGGGGGGGACAGGGGTTCGATGAGCAGTTCTTC.

In DNA form, the CDR3 reads TGTGCCAGCAGCCCGACGCAGGGCCCATATGGCTACACCTTC. It encodes CASSPTQGPYGYTF. This chain links TRBV7-2 with TRBJ1-2, with D possibly TRBD1 on 5 matching bases. There are 14 residues in the CDR3. V was clipped by 5 bases and J by 5 bases, with 15 bases between them. Looked up from germline, CDR1 is SGHTA and CDR2 is FQGNSA.

The CDR3 spells CASSLILRDSPNTEAFF. As DNA, the CDR3 is TGTGCCAGCAGTTTAATCTTGAGGGACAGCCCGAACACTGAAGCTTTCTTT. The chain employs TRBV28 and TRBJ1-1; 7 bases fit TRBD1. This CDR3 comprises 17 residues. V was clipped by 2 bases and J by 1 base; unmatched bases: 10. Germline loops: CDR1 MDHEN, CDR2 SYDVKM. The variable domain in full, completed from reference TRBV28 and TRBJ1-1, reads DVKVTQSSRYLVKRTGEKVFLECVQDMDHENMFWYRQDPGLGLRLIYFSYDVKMKEKGDIPEGYSVSREKKERFSLILESASTNQTSMYLCASSLILRDSPNTEAFFGQGTRLTVV.

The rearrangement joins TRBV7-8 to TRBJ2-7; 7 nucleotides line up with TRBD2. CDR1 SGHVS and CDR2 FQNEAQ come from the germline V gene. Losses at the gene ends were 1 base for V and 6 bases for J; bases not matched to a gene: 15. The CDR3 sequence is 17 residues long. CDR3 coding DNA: TGTGCCAGCAGCTTAGGATGGCGAGCGGGGAGGGTTGGCGAGCAGTACTTC. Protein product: CASSLGWRAGRVGEQYF.

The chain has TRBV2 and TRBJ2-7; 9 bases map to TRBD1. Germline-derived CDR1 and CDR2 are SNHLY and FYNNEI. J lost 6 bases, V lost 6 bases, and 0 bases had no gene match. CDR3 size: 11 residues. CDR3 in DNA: TGTGCCAGCAGACAGGGGGCCGAGCAGTACTTC. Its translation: CASRQGAEQYF.

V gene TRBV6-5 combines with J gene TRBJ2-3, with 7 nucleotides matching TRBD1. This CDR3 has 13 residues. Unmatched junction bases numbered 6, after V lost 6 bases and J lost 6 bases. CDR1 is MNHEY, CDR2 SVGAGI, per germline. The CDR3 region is CASRDQGVDTQYF. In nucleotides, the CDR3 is TGTGCCAGCAGGGACCAGGGGGTGGATACGCAGTATTTT.

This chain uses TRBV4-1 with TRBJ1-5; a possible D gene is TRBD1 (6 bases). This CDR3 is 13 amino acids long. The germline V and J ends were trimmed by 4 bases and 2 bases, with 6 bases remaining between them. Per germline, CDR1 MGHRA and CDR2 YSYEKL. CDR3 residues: CASSPGGNQPQHF. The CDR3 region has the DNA TGCGCCAGCAGCCCAGGGGGCAATCAGCCCCAGCATTTT.

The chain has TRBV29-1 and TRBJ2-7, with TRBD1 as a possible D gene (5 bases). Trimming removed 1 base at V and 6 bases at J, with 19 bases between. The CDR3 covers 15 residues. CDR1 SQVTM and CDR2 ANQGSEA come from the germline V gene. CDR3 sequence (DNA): TGCAGCGTTGAAGTGTTCTCGGGCAGGGTGGGCGAGCAGTACTTC. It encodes CSVEVFSGRVGEQYF.

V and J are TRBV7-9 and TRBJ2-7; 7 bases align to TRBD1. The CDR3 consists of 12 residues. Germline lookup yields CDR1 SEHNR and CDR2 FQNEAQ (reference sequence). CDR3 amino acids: CAADRVPGEQYF. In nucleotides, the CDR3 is TGTGCAGCCGACAGGGTCCCTGGGGAGCAGTACTTC.

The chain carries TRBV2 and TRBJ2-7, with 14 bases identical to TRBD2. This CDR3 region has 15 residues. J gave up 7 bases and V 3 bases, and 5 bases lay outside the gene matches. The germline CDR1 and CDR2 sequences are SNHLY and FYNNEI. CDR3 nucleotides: TGTGCCAGCAGTGAGACTAGCGGGGGGGCAAGGGAGCAGTACTTC. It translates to CASSETSGGAREQYF. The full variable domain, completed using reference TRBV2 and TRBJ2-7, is EPEVTQTPSHQVTQMGQEVILRCVPISNHLYFYWYRQILGQKVEFLVSFYNNEISEKSEIFDDQFSVERPDGSNFTLKIRSTKLEDSAMYFCASSETSGGAREQYFGPGTRLTVT.

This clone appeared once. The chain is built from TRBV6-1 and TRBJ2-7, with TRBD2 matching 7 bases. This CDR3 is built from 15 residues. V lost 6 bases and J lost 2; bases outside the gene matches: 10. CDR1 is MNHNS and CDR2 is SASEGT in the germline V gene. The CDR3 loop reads CASRRGTQVPYEQYF. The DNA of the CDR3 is TGTGCCAGCAGGCGGGGGACCCAGGTCCCCTACGAGCAGTACTTC.

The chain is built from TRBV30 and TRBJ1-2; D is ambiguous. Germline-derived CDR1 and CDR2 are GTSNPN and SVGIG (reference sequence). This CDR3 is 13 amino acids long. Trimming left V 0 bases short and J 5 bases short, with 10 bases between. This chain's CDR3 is CAWSVRTDYGYTF. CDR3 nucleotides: TGTGCCTGGAGTGTTCGGACTGATTATGGCTACACCTTC.

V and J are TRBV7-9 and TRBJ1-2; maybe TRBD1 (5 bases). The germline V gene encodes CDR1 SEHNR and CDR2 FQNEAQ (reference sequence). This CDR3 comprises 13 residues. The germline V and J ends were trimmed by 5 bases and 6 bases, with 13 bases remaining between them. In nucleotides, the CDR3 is TGTGCCAGCAGCCCCCCGGGGGTTGATGGCTACACCTTC. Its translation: CASSPPGVDGYTF. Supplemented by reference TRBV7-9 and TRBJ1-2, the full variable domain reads DTGVSQNPRHKITKRGQNVTFRCDPISEHNRLYWYRQTLGQGPEFLTYFQNEAQLEKSRLLSDRFSAERPKGSFSTLEIQRTEQGDSAMYLCASSPPGVDGYTFGSGTRLTVV.

CDR3 sequence: CASSQEEGPGANVLTF. The CDR3 coding sequence is TGTGCCAGCAGCCAGGAGGAGGGGCCTGGGGCCAACGTCCTGACTTTC. The V call is TRBV4-2, the J call TRBJ2-6; the D gene is possibly TRBD2 (6 bases). Looked up from germline, CDR1 is LGHNA and CDR2 is YNFKEQ. Between the trimmed V and J ends, which lost 3 bases and 2 bases, there was a span of 11 bases. This CDR3 has 16 residues.

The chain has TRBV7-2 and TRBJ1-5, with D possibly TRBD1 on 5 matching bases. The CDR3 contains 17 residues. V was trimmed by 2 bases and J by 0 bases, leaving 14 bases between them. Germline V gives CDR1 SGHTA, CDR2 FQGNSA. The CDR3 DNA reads TGTGCCAGCAGCTTATTAGCAGGGTCGTATAGCAATCAGCCCCAGCATTTT. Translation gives CASSLLAGSYSNQPQHF.

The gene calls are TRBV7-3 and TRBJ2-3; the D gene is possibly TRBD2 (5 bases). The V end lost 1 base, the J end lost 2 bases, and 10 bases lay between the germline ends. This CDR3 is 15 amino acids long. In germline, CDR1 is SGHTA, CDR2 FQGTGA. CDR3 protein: CASSLNLAPTDTQYF. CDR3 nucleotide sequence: TGTGCCAGCAGCTTAAATCTAGCCCCCACAGATACGCAGTATTTT.

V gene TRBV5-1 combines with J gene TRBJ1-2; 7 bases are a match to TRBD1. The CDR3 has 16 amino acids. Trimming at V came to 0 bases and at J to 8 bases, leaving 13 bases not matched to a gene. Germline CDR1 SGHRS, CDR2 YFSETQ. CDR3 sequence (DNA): TGCGCCAGCAGCTTGGATTCGACAGGGCATGTTGGAGGCTACACCTTC. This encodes CASSLDSTGHVGGYTF.

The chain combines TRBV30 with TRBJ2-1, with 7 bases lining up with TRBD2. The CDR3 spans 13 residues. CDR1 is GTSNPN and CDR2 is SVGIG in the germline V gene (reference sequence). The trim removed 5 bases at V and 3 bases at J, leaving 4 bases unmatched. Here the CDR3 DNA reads TGTGCCTGGTCTCTAGCGGACTACAATGAGCAGTTCTTC. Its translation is CAWSLADYNEQFF.

The CDR3 bases are TGTGCCAGCAGCTTGGTTCCTAGCGGGAGCGCCGGGGAGCTGTTTTTT. Encoded protein: CASSLVPSGSAGELFF. This chain connects TRBV5-6 to TRBJ2-2, with 10 bases aligning to TRBD2. The ends lost 0 bases at V and 6 bases at J; junction bases unmatched: 5. Germline V gives CDR1 SGHDT, CDR2 YYEEEE. CDR3 size: 16 residues. The complete variable domain, with remaining parts taken from reference TRBV5-6 and TRBJ2-2, reads DAGVTQSPTHLIKTRGQQVTLRCSPKSGHDTVSWYQQALGQGPQFIFQYYEEEERQRGNFPDRFSGHQFPNYSSELNVNALLLGDSALYLCASSLVPSGSAGELFFGEGSRLTVL.

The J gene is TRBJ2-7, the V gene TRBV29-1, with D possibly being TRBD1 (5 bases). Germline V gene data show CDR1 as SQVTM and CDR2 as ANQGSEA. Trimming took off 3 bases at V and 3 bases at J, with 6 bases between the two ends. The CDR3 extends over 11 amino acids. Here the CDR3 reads CSVDTGYEQYF. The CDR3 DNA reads TGCAGCGTTGACACAGGCTACGAGCAGTACTTC.

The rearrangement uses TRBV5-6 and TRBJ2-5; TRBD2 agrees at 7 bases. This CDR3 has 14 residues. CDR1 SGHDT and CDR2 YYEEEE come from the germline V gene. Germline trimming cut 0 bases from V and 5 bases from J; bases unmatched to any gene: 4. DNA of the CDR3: TGTGCCAGCAGCTTGGTTCAGGGAGGGGAGACCCAGTACTTC. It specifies CASSLVQGGETQYF. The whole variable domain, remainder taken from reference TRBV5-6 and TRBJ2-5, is DAGVTQSPTHLIKTRGQQVTLRCSPKSGHDTVSWYQQALGQGPQFIFQYYEEEERQRGNFPDRFSGHQFPNYSSELNVNALLLGDSALYLCASSLVQGGETQYFGPGTRLLVL.